Presented here are 18 T cell receptor beta chains from one specimen sequenced in a study of early T cells in non-severe SARS-CoV-2 infection. TCRdb passed the 5' RACE reads through MiXCR, listing each CDR3 protein once. This table holds about 48,000 distinct CDR3 sequences, almost 5.5% found once. The starting material was whole blood, obtained at baseline. All receptors derive from an adult who was a healthcare worker with PCR-confirmed SARS-CoV-2 infection or an uninfected control (not recorded which).

This clonotype has only a few counts. V and J are TRBV4-1 and TRBJ2-3; weak D call: TRBD2 (6 bases). The CDR3 has 16 residues. The germline V and J ends were trimmed by 4 bases and 2 bases, with 16 bases remaining between them. Germline V CDR1 and CDR2: MGHRA, YSYEKL. CDR3 in amino acids: CASSPSPAGTTDTQYF. The CDR3, as DNA: TGCGCCAGCAGCCCCTCCCCCGCGGGGACCACAGATACGCAGTATTTT.

This clonotype was counted many times. In DNA form, the CDR3 reads TGTGCCAGCAGTGTCCTGGTACAACAGAGCTCCTACGAGCAGTACTTC. It translates to CASSVLVQQSSYEQYF. V is TRBV6-1 and J is TRBJ2-7; D call uncertain. The V end was cut by 4 bases, the J end by 0 bases, with 16 bases between. The CDR3 spans 16 residues. Germline V lookup: CDR1 MNHNS, CDR2 SASEGT.

This clonotype occurred many times. The chain couples TRBV27 to TRBJ1-3, with D unresolved. The CDR3 runs to 13 residues. The germline V gene encodes CDR1 MNHEY and CDR2 SMNVEV (reference sequence). Trimming removed 4 bases from V and 6 bases from J, with 10 bases in between. CDR3 loop: CASSSYQENTIYF. In DNA form, the CDR3 reads TGTGCCAGCAGTTCGTACCAGGAAAACACCATATATTTT.

This clonotype was picked up many times. CDR3 nucleotide sequence: TGCGCCAGCAGCCTAACTAGCGGGGGGTCCAAAAACATTCAGTACTTC. Encoded protein: CASSLTSGGSKNIQYF. V and J are TRBV5-1 and TRBJ2-4; 12 bases align to TRBD2. Germline-derived CDR1 and CDR2 are SGHRS and YFSETQ. The junction had 4 bases not matched to a gene; V was cut back by 4 bases and J by 2 bases. The CDR3 is 16 amino acids.

This clonotype was detected only a few times. V and J are TRBV3-1 and TRBJ1-1; TRBD1 might be the D (6 bases). This CDR3 spans 13 amino acids. Deletions cut 0 bases from V and 10 bases from J, with 12 bases between. Germline V gene sequence: CDR1 LGHDT, CDR2 YNNKEL (reference sequence). The DNA for the CDR3 is TGTGCCAGCAGCCAAGATAAAGGAGGGGGAGCTTTCTTT. Translating gives CASSQDKGGGAFF.

This clonotype was recorded at least ten times. V usage is TRBV29-1 and J usage is TRBJ2-7; 11 nucleotides agree with TRBD2. The CDR3 extends over 14 amino acids. Germline CDR1 and CDR2: SQVTM and ANQGSEA. The V and J ends lost 6 bases and 1 base, in that order; junction bases with no gene match: 5. This chain's CDR3 is CSVPGTSGSYEQYF. Here the CDR3 DNA reads TGCAGCGTCCCAGGGACTAGCGGATCCTACGAGCAGTACTTC.

This clonotype has at least ten counts. The CDR3 reads CASSGSGINEQFF. The CDR3 DNA is TGTGCCAGCAGCGGGTCCGGGATCAATGAGCAGTTCTTC. V and J are TRBV11-1 and TRBJ2-1; D is perhaps TRBD2 (5 bases). The CDR3 extends over 13 amino acids. Germline V lookup: CDR1 SGHAT, CDR2 FQDESV (reference sequence). The V gene lost 5 bases and the J gene lost 6 bases, with 11 bases spanning the gap.

This clonotype came up many times. The chain uses TRBV20-1 and TRBJ2-3, with TRBD2 matching over 10 bases. The CDR3 is 14 amino acids. V lost 0 bases and J lost 7; bases outside the gene matches: 4. The germline gives CDR1 DFQATT, CDR2 SNEGSKA (reference sequence). CDR3 DNA: TGCAGTGCTAGAGATCCAGCGGGAGGGTATACGCAGTATTTT. It codes for CSARDPAGGYTQYF.

The chain has TRBV24-1 and TRBJ2-7; D possibly uses TRBD1 or TRBD2 (5 bases each). The CDR3 has 13 residues. V lost 1 base and J 9 bases, leaving 12 bases between the germline ends. Germline CDR1 reads KGHDR; CDR2 reads SFDVKD. CDR3 loop: CATSDFAGSGQYF. CDR3 DNA sequence: TGTGCCACCAGTGATTTCGCAGGGAGCGGGCAGTACTTC.

There are many counts of this clonotype. The chain joins TRBV4-1 to TRBJ2-5, with TRBD2 as a possible D gene (6 bases). The germline V and J ends were trimmed by 1 base and 0 bases, with 12 bases remaining between them. The germline CDR1 and CDR2 sequences are MGHRA and YSYEKL. The CDR3 extends over 16 amino acids. The CDR3 DNA is TGCGCCAGCAGCCAAGGTCCCAGCGGGTACCAAGAGACCCAGTACTTC. Translated: CASSQGPSGYQETQYF.

This clonotype was recorded at least ten times. The chain uses TRBV6-5 and TRBJ1-3, with a weak D call TRBD1 (5 bases). In germline, CDR1 is MNHEY, CDR2 SVGAGI. The V end was cut by 2 bases, the J end by 2 bases, with 10 bases between. The CDR3 spans 15 residues. The CDR3 DNA is TGTGCCAGCAGTTACACCCCGACAGCTGGAAACACCATATATTTT. Translation gives CASSYTPTAGNTIYF.

This clonotype was detected many times. This chain links TRBV7-9 with TRBJ2-2; 9 bases map to TRBD1. The length of the CDR3 is 14 residues. Germline CDR1 reads SEHNR; CDR2 reads FQNEAQ (reference sequence). The V and J ends lost 5 bases and 7 bases, in that order; junction bases with no gene match: 5. In DNA, the CDR3 is TGTGCCAGCAGCCTAGGGACAGGGATCGGGGAGCTGTTTTTT. It codes for CASSLGTGIGELFF.

The chain links TRBV6-5 to TRBJ2-3, with D possibly TRBD2 on 6 matching bases. Looked up from germline, CDR1 is MNHEY and CDR2 is SVGAGI. Between the trimmed V and J ends, which lost 5 bases and 4 bases, there was a span of 16 bases. The length of the CDR3 is 15 residues. CDR3 sequence: CASSRPGEGPDTQYF. The CDR3 DNA reads TGTGCCAGCAGTCGTCCGGGAGAGGGACCAGATACGCAGTATTTT.

This clonotype has a handful of counts. This chain connects TRBV5-1 to TRBJ2-1; 11 nucleotides match TRBD2. This CDR3 has 18 residues. V shed 4 bases and J 9 bases; nucleotides not matched to a gene: 18. The germline gives CDR1 SGHRS, CDR2 YFSETQ. CDR3 bases: TGCGCCAGCAGCCTGGGGGTGACTAGCGGGATTACAGAGAGTGAGCAGTTCTTC. This encodes CASSLGVTSGITESEQFF.

This clonotype was seen ten or more times. This chain uses TRBV30 with TRBJ2-1, with D perhaps assigned TRBD1 or TRBD2 (5 bases each). The V end lost 2 bases, the J end lost 9 bases, and 14 bases lay between the germline ends. The CDR3 spans 13 residues. The germline V gene encodes CDR1 GTSNPN and CDR2 SVGIG (reference sequence). The CDR3 loop reads CAWSPGLQAEQFF. The CDR3 DNA sequence: TGTGCCTGGAGTCCGGGGCTACAGGCTGAGCAGTTCTTC.

The V and J genes are TRBV5-1 and TRBJ1-1; D is perhaps TRBD1 (5 bases). The V gene's germline CDR1 is SGHRS and CDR2 YFSETQ. V was trimmed by 0 bases and J by 1 base, leaving 7 bases between them. This CDR3 contains 14 residues. CDR3 DNA sequence: TGCGCCAGCAGCTTGGACAGGCAGAACACTGAAGCTTTCTTT. Protein: CASSLDRQNTEAFF.

This chain links TRBV20-1 with TRBJ2-7; 8 bases map to TRBD1. The V gene end was trimmed by 6 bases and the J gene end by 2 bases; junction bases not matched to a gene: 6. Germline V gene lookup returns CDR1 DFQATT and CDR2 SNEGSKA (reference sequence). This CDR3 spans 13 amino acids. CDR3 residues: CSAPGTGAYEQYF. CDR3 nucleotides: TGCAGTGCCCCAGGGACAGGCGCCTACGAGCAGTACTTC.

This clonotype has ten or more counts. This chain uses TRBV7-2 with TRBJ2-1; D is unclear. Germline assignment: CDR1 SGHTA and CDR2 FQGNSA. The CDR3 totals 13 residues. The V gene lost 6 bases and the J gene lost 2 bases, with 8 bases spanning the gap. The CDR3 DNA follows: TGTGCCAGCAGTCCGGACGCCTACAATGAGCAGTTCTTC. Translated: CASSPDAYNEQFF.